Presented here are 18 T cell receptor beta chains from one specimen sequenced in a study of blood T cell repertoires in COVID-19. Generated by immunoSEQ multiplex PCR, the TCRdb table keeps only in-frame clones and is missing some. The data contain over 150,000 clones, roughly 85% of them singletons. The specimen sequenced was PBMCs or T cells enriched from blood (not recorded which). The receptor set was obtained from a woman in her seventies in a cohort exposed to, infected with or recovered from COVID-19 (not recorded which).

The chain has TRBV30 and TRBJ1-2; D gene uncertain. The ends were cut back, 2 bases at V and 7 bases at J, with 11 bases in the middle. The CDR3 has 12 residues. Per the germline V gene, CDR1 is GTSNPN and CDR2 is SVGIG (reference sequence). CDR3 region: CAWSLAGGGYTF. The CDR3 coding sequence is TGTGCCTGGAGTTTAGCCGGTGGTGGCTACACCTTC.

J is TRBJ2-3 and V is TRBV7-2, with D possibly TRBD2 on 5 matching bases. The CDR3 is made up of 16 amino acids. V was clipped by 4 bases and J by 0 bases, with 14 bases between them. The germline gives CDR1 SGHTA, CDR2 FQGNSA. In nucleotides, the CDR3 is TGTGCCAGCAGCTCCCCCCGTGGCGGGAGCACAGATACGCAGTATTTT. It translates to CASSSPRGGSTDTQYF.

This chain connects TRBV19 to TRBJ2-7; 10 bases line up with TRBD1. Looked up from germline, CDR1 is LNHDA and CDR2 is SQIVND (reference sequence). The CDR3 consists of 15 residues. V dropped 6 bases and J dropped 3; count of bases not matched to a gene: 8. In DNA form, the CDR3 reads TGTGCCAGTAGAAGAGACGGGACAGGGGTCTACGAGCAGTACTTC. This gives the protein CASRRDGTGVYEQYF.

This chain links TRBV7-9 with TRBJ1-2, with D hard to call. Per germline, CDR1 SEHNR and CDR2 FQNEAQ (reference sequence). V lost 1 base and J lost 5, with 11 bases in between. This CDR3 region has 14 residues. Here the CDR3 reads CASSLDSSSYGYTF. The DNA of the CDR3 is TGTGCCAGCAGCTTAGACAGCTCAAGTTATGGCTACACCTTC.

The rearrangement links TRBV20-1 to TRBJ2-2, with TRBD2 as a possible D gene (7 bases). Germline CDR1 and CDR2: DFQATT and SNEGSKA (reference sequence). V lost 3 bases, J lost 3 bases, and 17 bases lay in between. The CDR3 contains 16 residues. The CDR3 sequence: CSASKVSGGHTGELFF. The CDR3 DNA reads as TGCAGTGCTAGTAAGGTTTCCGGGGGGCACACCGGGGAGCTGTTTTTT.

J is TRBJ1-5 and V is TRBV28, with D tentatively TRBD1 (5 bases). The CDR3 has 16 amino acids. CDR1 and CDR2 from the germline V gene are MDHEN and SYDVKM. V lost 2 bases and J 0 bases, leaving 11 bases between the germline ends. CDR3 amino acids: CASSLGWGGSNQPQHF. CDR3 nucleotide sequence: TGTGCCAGCAGTTTAGGTTGGGGGGGTAGCAATCAGCCCCAGCATTTT. The complete variable domain, with remaining parts taken from reference TRBV28 and TRBJ1-5, reads DVKVTQSSRYLVKRTGEKVFLECVQDMDHENMFWYRQDPGLGLRLIYFSYDVKMKEKGDIPEGYSVSREKKERFSLILESASTNQTSMYLCASSLGWGGSNQPQHFGDGTRLSIL.

The V and J genes are TRBV27 and TRBJ1-5, with 7 bases aligning to TRBD1. With 6 bases clipped from V and 4 bases from J, the junction kept 9 bases outside the gene matches. CDR3 length: 15 residues. Germline assignment: CDR1 MNHEY and CDR2 SMNVEV (reference sequence). The CDR3 DNA reads as TGTGCCAGCAGCGCGCTGATGGGACAGAATCAGCCCCAGCATTTT. As protein: CASSALMGQNQPQHF.

About this clone: Other DNA sequences in the same sample also yield this CDR3. J is TRBJ2-5 and V is TRBV19; TRBD1 aligns across 8 bases. With 5 bases clipped from V and 5 bases from J, the junction kept 4 bases outside the gene matches. From germline, CDR1 is LNHDA and CDR2 SQIVND (reference sequence). The CDR3 consists of 13 residues. CDR3 nucleotides: TGTGCCAGTAGTGGACAGGGTGGGGAGACCCAGTACTTC. Protein product: CASSGQGGETQYF.

This clone is a singleton in its sample. V gene TRBV6-5 combines with J gene TRBJ2-2, with 7 bases identical to TRBD1. The ends lost 8 bases at V and 6 bases at J; junction bases unmatched: 12. Germline CDR1 MNHEY, CDR2 SVGAGI. CDR3 length: 15 amino acids. The chain's CDR3 is CASLTGQAPPGELFF. CDR3 sequence (DNA): TGTGCCAGCCTAACCGGACAGGCTCCCCCCGGGGAGCTGTTTTTT.

V is TRBV11-1 and J is TRBJ2-5, with TRBD2 as a possible D gene (12 bases). Trimming shortened V by 5 bases and J by 7 bases, and 23 bases separated the two germline ends. The CDR3 is 16 residues long. Per the germline V gene, CDR1 is SGHAT and CDR2 is FQDESV (reference sequence). Here the CDR3 reads CASSARTSGTGGTQYF. In nucleotides, the CDR3 is TGTGCCAGCAGCGCACGGACTAGCGGGACAGGGGGGACCCAGTACTTC.

This clone was seen only once. This rearrangement joins TRBV7-9 to TRBJ1-4; 7 bases agree with TRBD1. CDR3 length equals 14 residues. CDR1 and CDR2 from the germline V gene are SEHNR and FQNEAQ (reference sequence). The ends lost 5 bases at V and 6 bases at J; junction bases unmatched: 6. CDR3 nucleotides: TGTGCCAGCAGCCGAGGACAGGTCGATGAAAAACTGTTTTTT. This codes for CASSRGQVDEKLFF.

This clone is a singleton in its sample. The chain couples TRBV24-1 to TRBJ1-2; D is perhaps TRBD1 (5 bases). Germline assignment: CDR1 KGHDR and CDR2 SFDVKD. V lost 9 bases and J 2 bases, leaving 9 bases between the germline ends. The CDR3 loop spans 12 amino acids. CDR3 sequence reads: CATGGDNYGYTF. The CDR3 nucleotides read TGTGCCACCGGGGGGGACAACTATGGCTACACCTTC.

This clone was recorded many times. The chain joins TRBV6-1 to TRBJ2-2, with D possibly matching TRBD1 (5 bases). V lost 1 base and J 2 bases, leaving 11 bases between the germline ends. The V gene's germline CDR1 is MNHNS and CDR2 SASEGT. The CDR3 consists of 16 residues. CDR3 bases: TGTGCCAGCAGTGAAGGACAGCTTATTAACACCGGGGAGCTGTTTTTT. Its translation: CASSEGQLINTGELFF.

This rearrangement joins TRBV7-2 to TRBJ1-3; maybe TRBD1 (5 bases). Between the trimmed V and J ends, which lost 4 bases and 0 bases, there was a span of 7 bases. Germline V gene data show CDR1 as SGHTA and CDR2 as FQGNSA. This CDR3 region has 14 residues. The CDR3 region has the DNA TGTGCCAGCAGCTACGGGGGCTCTGGAAACACCATATATTTT. This gives the protein CASSYGGSGNTIYF.

This clone was detected once. The V gene is TRBV7-9, the J gene TRBJ2-2; 9 nucleotides match TRBD2. The CDR3 runs 18 residues. Germline CDR1 and CDR2: SEHNR and FQNEAQ (reference sequence). V lost 5 bases and J lost 0; bases outside the gene matches: 10. The CDR3 DNA is TGTGCCAGCAGCCCCCGACTAGCGGAGCTCGCGAACACCGGGGAGCTGTTTTTT. This encodes CASSPRLAELANTGELFF. The full variable domain, its missing parts supplied by reference TRBV7-9 and TRBJ2-2, is DTGVSQNPRHKITKRGQNVTFRCDPISEHNRLYWYRQTLGQGPEFLTYFQNEAQLEKSRLLSDRFSAERPKGSFSTLEIQRTEQGDSAMYLCASSPRLAELANTGELFFGEGSRLTVL.

The chain employs TRBV7-2 and TRBJ2-5; D not resolved. The germline V gene encodes CDR1 SGHTA and CDR2 FQGNSA. The CDR3 has 16 amino acids. The V gene lost 5 bases and the J gene lost 4 bases, with 20 bases spanning the gap. The CDR3 region is CASSARREAYRETQYF. The CDR3 DNA reads as TGTGCCAGCAGCGCCCGCCGAGAGGCGTATCGAGAGACCCAGTACTTC. The full variable domain, with the rest looked up from reference TRBV7-2 and TRBJ2-5, is GAGVSQSPSNKVTEKGKDVELRCDPISGHTALYWYRQSLGQGLEFLIYFQGNSAPDKSGLPSDRFSAERTGGSVSTLTIQRTQQEDSAVYLCASSARREAYRETQYFGPGTRLLVL.

The chain uses TRBV7-9 and TRBJ1-3; weak D call: TRBD1 (5 bases). Trimming removed 5 bases at V and 4 bases at J, with 18 bases between. Per germline, CDR1 SEHNR and CDR2 FQNEAQ (reference sequence). The CDR3 totals 16 residues. CDR3 loop: CASSPSGGVYGNTIYF. The CDR3 nucleotides are TGTGCCAGCAGCCCGTCGGGGGGGGTGTACGGAAACACCATATATTTT.

The gene calls are TRBV9 and TRBJ2-2; 11 nucleotides match TRBD1. CDR1 SGDLS and CDR2 YYNGEE come from the germline V gene. This CDR3 region has 16 residues. V dropped 4 bases and J dropped 4; count of bases not matched to a gene: 6. The CDR3 nucleotides are TGTGCCAGCAGCTACGGGACAGGGGGGGGCACCGGGGAGCTGTTTTTT. Protein: CASSYGTGGGTGELFF. Filled out from reference TRBV9 and TRBJ2-2, the complete variable domain reads DSGVTQTPKHLITATGQRVTLRCSPRSGDLSVYWYQQSLDQGLQFLIQYYNGEERAKGNILERFSAQQFPDLHSELNLSSLELGDSALYFCASSYGTGGGTGELFFGEGSRLTVL.